This T cell receptor beta chain was sequenced during a study of T cell responses to AZD1222 COVID-19 vaccine. The CDR3 covers 15 residues. With V trimmed by 4 bases and J by 9 bases, 12 bases remained unmatched. Looked up from germline, CDR1 is SGHTA and CDR2 is FQGNSA. This clone was observed a few times. The table came from immunoSEQ multiplex PCR; TCRdb's copy has only in-frame clones and leaves some out. Of roughly 120,000 clones listed, about nine tenths are singletons. The sequenced sample was peripheral blood, obtained on day 0 of AZD1222 vaccination. This clonotype was sampled from an adult in good health. The J gene is TRBJ2-7, the V gene TRBV7-2; 10 bases map to TRBD1. The CDR3 DNA reads as TGTGCCAGCAGCTCCCTTCCCGGGACAGGGGTTAGGCAGTACTTC. Residues: CASSSLPGTGVRQYF. Full variable domain (remainder filled in from reference TRBV7-2 and TRBJ2-7): GAGVSQSPSNKVTEKGKDVELRCDPISGHTALYWYRQSLGQGLEFLIYFQGNSAPDKSGLPSDRFSAERTGGSVSTLTIQRTQQEDSAVYLCASSSLPGTGVRQYFGPGTRLTVT.